This T cell receptor beta chain was sequenced during a study of T-cell reconstitution after alpha-beta-depleted transplantation in children. J gave up 5 bases and V 5 bases, and 18 bases lay outside the gene matches. The germline CDR1 and CDR2 sequences are DFQATT and SNEGSKA (reference sequence). The CDR3 consists of 19 residues. As it was prepared, the TCRbeta library received unique molecular identifiers. TCRdb redid the calling of the PCR reads with MiXCR, one entry per CDR3 protein. The sample records 200,000 or so distinct CDR3 sequences, 6.3% being singletons. The receptor's source is a girl under three years old with combined immunodeficiency, due to receive a stem cell transplant. This material consisted of PBMCs, taken before TCRalphabeta/CD19-depleted stem cell transplant. The chain carries TRBV20-1 and TRBJ2-1; TRBD2 aligns across 13 bases. Here the CDR3 reads CSARVGGLAGPAPDNEQFF. In DNA, the CDR3 is TGCAGTGCTCGCGTGGGGGGACTAGCGGGACCCGCACCTGACAATGAGCAGTTCTTC.